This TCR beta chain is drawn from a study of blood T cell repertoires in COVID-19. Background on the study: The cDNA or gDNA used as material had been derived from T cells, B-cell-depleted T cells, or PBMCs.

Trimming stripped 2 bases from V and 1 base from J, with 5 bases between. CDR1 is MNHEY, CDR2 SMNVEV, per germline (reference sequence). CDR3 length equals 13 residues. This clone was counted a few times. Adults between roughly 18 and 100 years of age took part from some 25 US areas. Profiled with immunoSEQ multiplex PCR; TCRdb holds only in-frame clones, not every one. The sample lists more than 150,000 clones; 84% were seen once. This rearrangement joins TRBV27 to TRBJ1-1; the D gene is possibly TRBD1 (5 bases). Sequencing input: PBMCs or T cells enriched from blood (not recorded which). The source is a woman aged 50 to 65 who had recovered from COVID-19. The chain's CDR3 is CASSLGQNTEAFF. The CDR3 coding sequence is TGTGCCAGCAGTTTAGGACAGAACACTGAAGCTTTCTTT.